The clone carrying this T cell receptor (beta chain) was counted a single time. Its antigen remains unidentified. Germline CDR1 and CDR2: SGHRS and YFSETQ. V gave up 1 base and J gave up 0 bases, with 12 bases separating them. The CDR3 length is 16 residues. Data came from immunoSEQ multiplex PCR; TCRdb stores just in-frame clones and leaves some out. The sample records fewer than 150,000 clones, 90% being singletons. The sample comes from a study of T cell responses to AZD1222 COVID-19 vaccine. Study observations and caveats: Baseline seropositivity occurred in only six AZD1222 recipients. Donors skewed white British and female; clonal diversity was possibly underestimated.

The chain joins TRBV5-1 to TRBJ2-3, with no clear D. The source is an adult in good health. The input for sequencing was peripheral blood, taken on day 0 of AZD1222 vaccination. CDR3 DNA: TGCGCCAGCAGCTTGATTGGTGACCCTAGCACAGATACGCAGTATTTT. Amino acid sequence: CASSLIGDPSTDTQYF. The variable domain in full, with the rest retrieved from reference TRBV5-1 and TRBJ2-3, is KAGVTQTPRYLIKTRGQQVTLSCSPISGHRSVSWYQQTPGQGLQFLFEYFSETQRNKGNFPGRFSGRQFSNSRSEMNVSTLELGDSALYLCASSLIGDPSTDTQYFGPGTRLTVL.